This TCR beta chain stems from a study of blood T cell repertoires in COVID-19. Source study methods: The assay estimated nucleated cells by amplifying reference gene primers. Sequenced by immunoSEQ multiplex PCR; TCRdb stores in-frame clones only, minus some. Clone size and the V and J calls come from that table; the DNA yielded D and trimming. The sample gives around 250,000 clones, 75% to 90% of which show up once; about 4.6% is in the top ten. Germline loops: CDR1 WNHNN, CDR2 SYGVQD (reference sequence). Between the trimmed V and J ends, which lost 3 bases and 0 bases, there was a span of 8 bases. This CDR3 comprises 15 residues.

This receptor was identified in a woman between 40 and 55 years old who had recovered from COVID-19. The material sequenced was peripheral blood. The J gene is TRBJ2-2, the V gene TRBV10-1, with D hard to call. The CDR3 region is CASSDPGTNTGELFF. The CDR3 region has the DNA TGCGCCAGCAGTGACCCAGGAACGAACACCGGGGAGCTGTTTTTT.